This passage covers 5 T cell receptor beta chains from one sample sequenced in a study of post-analysis software for immune sequencing data. These receptors have no identified antigens. Included in the TCR beta cDNA libraries were unique molecular identifiers. MiXCR, run by TCRdb on the PCR reads, gives a single entry per CDR3 protein. The sample contains 700,000 to 900,000 distinct CDR3 sequences, 40% to 55% of which appear only once. The study, taken as a whole, reports: Compared with controls, patients had more of 4 or 5 TRBV segments, including TRBV5-6, TRBV5-1 and TRBV20-1.

Specimen: blood. These TCRs come from a girl aged 10-17 years with multiple sclerosis.

The chain carries TRBV9 and TRBJ2-3; D gene unclear. Germline lookup yields CDR1 SGDLS and CDR2 YYNGEE. The CDR3 covers 12 residues. The V end was cut by 3 bases, the J end by 2 bases, with 4 bases between. CDR3 sequence reads: CASSDPTDTQYF. As DNA, the CDR3 is TGTGCCAGCAGCGACCCCACAGATACGCAGTATTTT.

This clonotype was observed a few times. V is TRBV2 and J is TRBJ2-7; D possibly corresponds to TRBD2 (6 bases). V was clipped by 4 bases and J by 2 bases, with 12 bases between them. Germline-derived CDR1 and CDR2 are SNHLY and FYNNEI. The length of the CDR3 is 14 residues. The CDR3 nucleotides read TGTGCCAGCAGTGGCGGGACTCATCCCTACGAGCAGTACTTC. Translation: CASSGGTHPYEQYF.

In its sample, this clonotype was seen a few times. DNA of the CDR3: TGTGCCAGCAGCGTAGGCGGGAGCCCGGGGGAGACCCAGTACTTC. It codes for CASSVGGSPGETQYF. The chain combines TRBV9 with TRBJ2-5; 7 nucleotides agree with TRBD2. CDR3 length: 15 residues. CDR1 and CDR2 (germline): SGDLS, YYNGEE. The V and J ends lost 0 bases and 5 bases, in that order; junction bases with no gene match: 7.

This clonotype was counted between two and nine times. The chain employs TRBV12-3 or TRBV12-4 and TRBJ2-5, with 11 bases lining up with TRBD2. This CDR3 has 15 amino acids. The V and J ends lost 3 bases and 3 bases, in that order; junction bases with no gene match: 3. CDR3 residues: CASSFGTSGEETQYF. Here the CDR3 DNA reads TGTGCCAGCAGTTTCGGGACTAGCGGCGAAGAGACCCAGTACTTC.

V gene TRBV4-1 combines with J gene TRBJ2-5; perhaps TRBD2 as D (5 bases). The J call may be in error: the DNA end matches TRBJ2-7 better. Germline V CDR1 and CDR2: MGHRA, YSYEKL. This CDR3 region has 14 residues. The CDR3 region is CASSQVGETYEQYF. CDR3 nucleotides: TGCGCCAGCAGCCAGGTCGGGGAAACCTACGAGCAGTACTTC.